Below, one TCR beta chain is given with its context. Antigen unknown. TCRdb fed the 5' RACE reads into MiXCR, producing one record per CDR3 protein. The sample contains hundreds of thousands of distinct CDR3 sequences, around a quarter of which appear only once. This record comes from a study of T-cell memory formation after mild COVID-19. Study summary: TCR clustering was largely donor specific. Study-wide points: A balance of CD4 and CD8 characterized clones contracting day 15 to 85, whereas later expanders leaned CD4+. SARS-CoV-2 specificity of second-wave clones peaking day 37 was unconfirmed. Pre-infection memory held some responding clones, suggesting pre-existing cross-reactive T cells responded.

Germline V gene sequence: CDR1 SGHRS, CDR2 YFSETQ. The CDR3 extends over 18 amino acids. The germline V and J ends were trimmed by 4 bases and 0 bases, with 17 bases remaining between them. The sample taken for sequencing was PBMCs or a T cell subset sorted from them (not recorded which). The source of this sequence is an adult woman who had mild COVID-19 (a few samples of this study predate the infection). Cell type and time point are not known. The V call is TRBV5-1, the J call TRBJ2-6; D might be TRBD1 (6 bases). The CDR3 here is CASSTSGTLFSGANVLTF. DNA of the CDR3: TGCGCCAGCAGCACGTCCGGGACACTTTTCTCTGGGGCCAACGTCCTGACTTTC.